The 32 T cell receptor beta chains given below trace back to one sample, sequenced in a study of cytomegalovirus exposure and HLA in healthy donors. 13 Jbeta primers and 60 Vbeta primers were used for the PCR. The assay was immunoSEQ multiplex PCR, and TCRdb's table has in-frame clones only and misses some. The data show approximately 110,000 clones, with around three quarters seen just once and approximately 3% held by the top ten. The sequenced material came from PBMCs. The receptors were gathered from a middle-aged woman in good health and CMV-seronegative.

A single count supports this clone. The junction departs from germline at one end; a sequencing error may be responsible. The V gene is TRBV7-9, the J gene TRBJ1-1; 10 nucleotides agree with TRBD1. Germline CDR1 reads SEHNR; CDR2 reads FQNEAQ (reference sequence). This CDR3 region has 17 residues. CDR3 in amino acids: CSSSRSTGGILGTEAFF. The CDR3 DNA follows: TGTTCCAGCAGCCGCTCGACAGGGGGCATCCTGGGCACTGAAGCTTTCTTT.

The rearrangement joins TRBV9 to TRBJ2-2; D uncertain. The V and J ends lost 2 bases and 4 bases respectively, with 15 bases between them. There are 16 residues in the CDR3. Looked up from germline, CDR1 is SGDLS and CDR2 is YYNGEE. Here the CDR3 reads CASSVSPSVGTGELFF. The DNA for the CDR3 is TGTGCCAGCAGCGTTTCCCCTAGTGTCGGCACCGGGGAGCTGTTTTTT.

This chain links TRBV5-1 with TRBJ1-6, with a possible D match to TRBD1 (5 bases). V lost 4 bases, J lost 11 bases, and 19 bases lay in between. This CDR3 contains 15 residues. Germline CDR1 and CDR2: SGHRS and YFSETQ. The chain's CDR3 is CASSTADGGETPLHF. The CDR3 DNA is TGCGCCAGCAGCACAGCTGACGGGGGGGAGACACCCCTCCACTTT.

This clone has a single count. Different DNA sequences within this sample yield the same CDR3. The chain is built from TRBV7-2 and TRBJ2-5; D ambiguous. The CDR3 consists of 12 residues. The germline V and J ends were trimmed by 6 bases and 0 bases, with 5 bases remaining between them. The germline CDR1 and CDR2 sequences are SGHTA and FQGNSA. This CDR3 reads CASSSYQETQYF. DNA of the CDR3: TGTGCCAGCAGTTCCTACCAAGAGACCCAGTACTTC.

This chain uses TRBV5-1 with TRBJ2-3, with 8 nucleotides matching TRBD2. Germline CDR1 reads SGHRS; CDR2 reads YFSETQ. The CDR3 loop spans 16 amino acids. The V segment lost 2 bases and the J segment 0 bases; nucleotides outside the gene matches: 5. The CDR3 region is CASSFVAGGSTDTQYF. The CDR3 nucleotides are TGCGCCAGCAGCTTCGTCGCGGGGGGCAGCACAGATACGCAGTATTTT.

The CDR3 loop reads CASSQAPLGTDTQYF. The CDR3 DNA reads TGCGCCAGCAGCCAGGCACCGCTGGGCACAGATACGCAGTATTTT. The chain uses TRBV4-1 and TRBJ2-3; D gene unclear. From germline, CDR1 is MGHRA and CDR2 YSYEKL. This CDR3 comprises 15 residues. V lost 3 bases, J lost 1 base, and 11 bases lay in between.

This chain links TRBV30 with TRBJ2-7; maybe TRBD1 (5 bases). Trimming left V 5 bases short and J 4 bases short, with 21 bases between. This CDR3 has 15 amino acids. The germline CDR1 and CDR2 sequences are GTSNPN and SVGIG (reference sequence). CDR3 coding DNA: TGTGCCTGGGGGAACCGCAGGGTATCCCTTTACGAGCAGTACTTC. It is translated as CAWGNRRVSLYEQYF.

The genes are TRBV5-4 and TRBJ1-2, with a tentative D call TRBD1 (6 bases). CDR3 size: 13 residues. Germline assignment: CDR1 SGHNT and CDR2 YYREEE (reference sequence). The V end lost 5 bases, the J end lost 4 bases, and 12 bases lay between the germline ends. The CDR3 DNA reads TGTGCCAGCAGTCTTACAGGGATCTATGGCTACACCTTC. This translates into CASSLTGIYGYTF.

The chain couples TRBV29-1 to TRBJ1-2, with 7 nucleotides matching TRBD1. Trimming cost V 4 bases and J 7 bases; bases outside gene matches: 12. The CDR3 runs 14 residues. Germline CDR1 is SQVTM and CDR2 is ANQGSEA. The CDR3 DNA reads as TGCAGCGTTGCCCGGACAGGATTGAGAGTTGGCTACACCTTC. Its protein product is CSVARTGLRVGYTF.

The chain combines TRBV7-9 with TRBJ2-7, with 7 positions matching TRBD1. CDR3 length: 15 amino acids. The junction had 6 bases not matched to a gene; V was cut back by 0 bases and J by 4 bases. CDR1 and CDR2 (germline): SEHNR, FQNEAQ (reference sequence). CDR3 DNA sequence: TGTGCCAGCAGCTTAGCGGTCACAGGGGCGTACGAGCAGTACTTC. Translated: CASSLAVTGAYEQYF.

The chain couples TRBV11-2 to TRBJ1-5; D remains unclear. The germline gives CDR1 SGHAT, CDR2 FQNNGV. The CDR3 loop spans 13 amino acids. With 5 bases removed from V and 3 bases from J, the gap between germline ends came to 8 bases. The CDR3 loop reads CASSLEVNQPQHF. The CDR3 nucleotides read TGTGCCAGCAGCCTGGAGGTCAATCAGCCCCAGCATTTT.

The chain links TRBV15 to TRBJ2-5, with 9 positions matching TRBD2. Germline V gives CDR1 LNHNV, CDR2 YYDKDF (reference sequence). The CDR3 covers 15 residues. After removal of 1 base from V and 4 bases from J, the junction contained 4 bases not matched to a gene. The CDR3 is CATSRGREGGETQYF. The CDR3 bases are TGTGCCACCAGCAGAGGGCGGGAGGGCGGAGAGACCCAGTACTTC.

The chain has TRBV27 and TRBJ1-6; maybe TRBD1 (6 bases). Trimming removed 5 bases from V and 7 bases from J, with 15 bases in between. This CDR3 spans 15 amino acids. The germline V gene encodes CDR1 MNHEY and CDR2 SMNVEV (reference sequence). The CDR3 nucleotides are TGTGCCAGCAGTGGAAGAGGGGGAGTGAATTCACCCCTCCACTTT. Translation gives CASSGRGGVNSPLHF.

J is TRBJ1-6 and V is TRBV28; 7 nucleotides match TRBD1. The trim removed 3 bases at V and 8 bases at J, leaving 10 bases unmatched. This CDR3 comprises 16 residues. CDR1 is MDHEN, CDR2 SYDVKM, per germline. The CDR3, as DNA: TGTGCCAGCAGTTTCCGGGACAGCGGCGGTTATTCACCCCTCCACTTT. This codes for CASSFRDSGGYSPLHF.

This clone has more than one count but fewer than ten. This rearrangement joins TRBV7-9 to TRBJ2-2; D may be TRBD1 (5 bases). Germline V gene data show CDR1 as SEHNR and CDR2 as FQNEAQ (reference sequence). Between the trimmed V and J ends, which lost 11 bases and 7 bases, there was a span of 20 bases. This CDR3 is 14 amino acids long. Here the CDR3 reads CAGANALGGGELFF. Written as DNA, the CDR3 is TGTGCCGGGGCCAACGCCCTAGGTGGCGGGGAGCTGTTTTTT.

V and J are TRBV5-4 and TRBJ1-3; D is unresolved. CDR3 size: 12 residues. Germline V gene data show CDR1 as SGHNT and CDR2 as YYREEE (reference sequence). V lost 10 bases, J lost 5 bases, and 13 bases lay in between. The DNA for the CDR3 is TGTGCCGCGGTCAGCTCGAGAAACACCATATATTTT. This sequence encodes CAAVSSRNTIYF.

This clone was detected only once. This chain links TRBV13 with TRBJ1-3; tentative D call: TRBD1 (6 bases). Trimming shortened V by 5 bases and J by 0 bases, and 8 bases separated the two germline ends. Germline lookup yields CDR1 PRHDT and CDR2 FYEKMQ (reference sequence). The CDR3 spans 14 residues. As DNA, the CDR3 is TGTGCCAGCAGCCCGGGACACTCTGGAAACACCATATATTTT. Amino acids: CASSPGHSGNTIYF.

The table lists this clone with a count of one. The gene calls are TRBV28 and TRBJ2-7; TRBD1 matches at 11 bases. The CDR3 has 16 residues. Per germline, CDR1 MDHEN and CDR2 SYDVKM. Trimming removed 7 bases from V and 6 bases from J; junction bases left unmatched: 14. The CDR3, as DNA: TGTGCCAGCACCCTGGGGGGACAGGGGGAAGGGGGCGAGCAGTACTTC. Amino acid sequence: CASTLGGQGEGGEQYF.

J is TRBJ2-1 and V is TRBV30; maybe TRBD2 (6 bases). Trimming cost V 3 bases and J 8 bases, with 20 bases left between them. The CDR3 sequence is 15 residues long. Germline V CDR1 and CDR2: GTSNPN, SVGIG (reference sequence). CDR3 in amino acids: CAWSPLAGPRDEQFF. CDR3 nucleotides: TGTGCCTGGAGCCCACTTGCGGGACCGCGGGATGAGCAGTTCTTC.

This clone was counted a single time. V gene TRBV4-3 combines with J gene TRBJ2-5, with 9 bases aligning to TRBD1. TRBJ2-7 matches the DNA end more closely, so the J call is doubtful. This CDR3 spans 15 amino acids. Looked up from germline, CDR1 is LGHNA and CDR2 is YSLEER. The CDR3 is CASSLSGTGSYEQYF. CDR3 in DNA: TGCGCCAGCAGCCTTTCCGGGACAGGGTCCTACGAGCAGTACTTC.

In DNA, the CDR3 is TGTGCCAGCAGCCCTAACGGCGGTAATCAGCCCCAGCATTTT. Translation: CASSPNGGNQPQHF. The chain carries TRBV7-2 and TRBJ1-5; D is ambiguous. Germline V gives CDR1 SGHTA, CDR2 FQGNSA. This CDR3 has 14 amino acids. V gave up 5 bases and J gave up 4 bases, with 12 bases separating them.

The genes are TRBV4-1 and TRBJ2-3; D is possibly TRBD1 (7 bases). This CDR3 region has 17 residues. Trimming removed 4 bases from V and 5 bases from J, with 22 bases in between. Per the germline V gene, CDR1 is MGHRA and CDR2 is YSYEKL. DNA of the CDR3: TGCGCCAGCAGCCTCAAACGGGGGCAGGGGGTAAAAGATACGCAGTATTTT. Translated: CASSLKRGQGVKDTQYF.

In its sample, this clone was seen a few times. At the DNA level, this CDR3 is encoded by other sequences in the same sample as well. V and J are TRBV9 and TRBJ2-1; D unclear. The V gene lost 0 bases and the J gene lost 5 bases, with 6 bases spanning the gap. The length of the CDR3 is 13 residues. CDR1 SGDLS and CDR2 YYNGEE come from the germline V gene. The CDR3 reads CASSVGLNNEQFF. The CDR3, as DNA: TGTGCCAGCAGCGTAGGACTGAACAATGAGCAGTTCTTC.

The chain joins TRBV19 to TRBJ2-1, with TRBD2 matching 13 bases. The CDR3 runs 17 residues. The junction had 8 bases not matched to a gene; V was cut back by 5 bases and J by 4 bases. CDR1 is LNHDA, CDR2 SQIVND, per germline (reference sequence). The CDR3 sequence is CASSASTSGGTYNEQFF. For the CDR3, the DNA is TGTGCCAGTAGTGCTTCGACTAGCGGGGGGACGTACAATGAGCAGTTCTTC.

The J gene is TRBJ2-1, the V gene TRBV6-6; 7 bases agree with TRBD1. Looked up from germline, CDR1 is MNHNY and CDR2 is SVGAGI (reference sequence). The CDR3 is 14 residues long. Germline trimming cut 7 bases from V and 1 base from J; bases unmatched to any gene: 4. The CDR3 DNA sequence: TGTGCCAGCATTGACAGGGTGTCCTACAATGAGCAGTTCTTC. Amino acids: CASIDRVSYNEQFF.

This chain uses TRBV6-1 with TRBJ2-2; the D gene is possibly TRBD1 (6 bases). The CDR3 contains 18 residues. Per the germline V gene, CDR1 is MNHNS and CDR2 is SASEGT. V was shortened by 4 bases and J by 3 bases, with 21 bases between the two germline ends. The CDR3 loop reads CASSALPQGQADTGELFF. The CDR3 bases are TGTGCCAGCAGTGCTCTCCCACAGGGCCAGGCGGACACCGGGGAGCTGTTTTTT.

The genes are TRBV5-1 and TRBJ2-7; D perhaps matches TRBD1 (9 bases). V was pared by 4 bases and J by 5 bases, with 16 bases between. In germline, CDR1 is SGHRS, CDR2 YFSETQ. The CDR3 extends over 14 amino acids. The CDR3 coding sequence is TGCGCCAGCAGCCGGGGGGGACAGGGTAACGAGCAGTACTTC. This encodes CASSRGGQGNEQYF.

This chain uses TRBV28 with TRBJ2-7; maybe TRBD2 (6 bases). This CDR3 spans 13 amino acids. Germline V gene data show CDR1 as MDHEN and CDR2 as SYDVKM. V was pared by 7 bases and J by 3 bases, with 13 bases between. The CDR3 region is CASIASEGYEQYF. The CDR3 DNA reads TGTGCCAGCATTGCCTCGGAGGGCTACGAGCAGTACTTC.

V usage is TRBV6-1 and J usage is TRBJ2-2; 9 nucleotides match TRBD1. CDR3 length equals 15 residues. Germline V gene data show CDR1 as MNHNS and CDR2 as SASEGT. Germline trimming cut 6 bases from V and 5 bases from J; bases unmatched to any gene: 7. The CDR3 is CASSKGQGQTGELFF. The DNA for the CDR3 is TGTGCCAGCAGCAAGGGACAGGGTCAGACCGGGGAGCTGTTTTTT.

This sequence joins TRBV5-1 and TRBJ1-2; 8 bases are a match to TRBD1. After removal of 0 bases from V and 6 bases from J, the junction contained 7 bases not matched to a gene. The CDR3 loop spans 15 amino acids. Looked up from germline, CDR1 is SGHRS and CDR2 is YFSETQ. DNA of the CDR3: TGCGCCAGCAGCTTGGCCGCAGGGGGCGCAGATGGCTACACCTTC. Its protein is CASSLAAGGADGYTF.

This clone was seen more than once but under ten times. The V gene is TRBV5-5, the J gene TRBJ1-4; D ambiguous. Germline V CDR1 and CDR2: SGHKS, YYEKEE (reference sequence). CDR3 length: 16 amino acids. V shed 4 bases and J shed 2 bases, with 15 bases lying between them. The CDR3 bases are TGTGCCAGCAGCCCTCCTGGCCGCCCGACTAATGAAAAACTGTTTTTT. This gives the protein CASSPPGRPTNEKLFF. The full variable domain, with the rest looked up from reference TRBV5-5 and TRBJ1-4, is DAGVTQSPTHLIKTRGQQVTLRCSPISGHKSVSWYQQVLGQGPQFIFQYYEKEERGRGNFPDRFSARQFPNYSSELNVNALLLGDSALYLCASSPPGRPTNEKLFFGSGTQLSVL.

The DNA of the CDR3 is TGCGCCAGCAGCTTGGCCGGAGATACGCAGTATTTT. Translation: CASSLAGDTQYF. The rearrangement links TRBV5-1 to TRBJ2-3; D gene uncertain. Trimming removed 0 bases from V and 5 bases from J, with 4 bases in between. Germline CDR1 is SGHRS and CDR2 is YFSETQ. The CDR3 length is 12 residues.